These 2 T cell receptor beta chains were all obtained from the same sample, sequenced in a study of T cell repertoires in cytomegalovirus infection (dated by TCRdb to about 2019). For sequencing, an Illumina HiSeq 1500 was employed. TCRdb reworked the public reads: Q25 trimming with fastp, MiXCR clone assembly, productive beta chains retained. Rows are unified per CDR3 protein, each entry keeping the most common DNA and genes. This sample comprises nearly 550,000 distinct CDR3 sequences, approximately 15% of them detected only once. The ten largest clones add up to roughly a quarter of the sample. The sequencing input was CD8+ T cells from PBMCs. The receptor source for this set is a human donor in good health (CMV status not recorded). Some clones in this sample may be carry-over from other donors' samples.

This clonotype was counted many times. The CDR3 DNA reads as TGTGCCATCAGTGAAGGCCCGGAGAGGGTGAACACTGAAGCTTTCTTT. This gives the protein CAISEGPERVNTEAFF. This chain connects TRBV10-3 to TRBJ1-1; D gene unclear. Per the germline V gene, CDR1 is ENHRY and CDR2 is SYGVKD. The V gene lost 3 bases and the J gene lost 0 bases, with 14 bases spanning the gap. This CDR3 is 16 amino acids long.

This clonotype was seen only a few times. CDR3 loop: CASSSGTSAYSYEQYF. The CDR3 DNA is TGTGCCAGCAGTTCAGGAACTAGCGCTTACTCCTACGAGCAGTACTTC. This sequence joins TRBV28 and TRBJ2-7; 7 nucleotides match TRBD2. Germline CDR1 and CDR2: MDHEN and SYDVKM. The CDR3 extends over 16 amino acids. The trim removed 4 bases at V and 0 bases at J, leaving 9 bases unmatched.